This T cell receptor (beta chain) was recovered during a study of CD8 T cells in Susac syndrome. Sequencing of TCR beta covered CD8+ and CD4+ T cells obtained from blood. The RNA, about 0.45 to 1 ug, was put through reverse transcription using random hexamers. Amplification of TCR beta CDR3 was carried out by immunoSEQ multiplex PCR, which covered 54 Vbeta and 13 Jbeta segments. TCRdb re-analysed the immunoSEQ multiplex PCR reads in MiXCR, keeping a single row per CDR3 protein. The repertoire consists of roughly 330,000 distinct CDR3 sequences, with around 90% occurring once and the leading ten covering about 0.07%. Sequenced: CD4+ T cells from PBMCs. The receptor comes from a human donor with multiple sclerosis.

In DNA, the CDR3 is TGCAGTGCTAGAGAGGGGGCATACGAGCAGTACTTC. This translates into CSAREGAYEQYF. J is TRBJ2-7 and V is TRBV20-1, with D perhaps matching TRBD1 (6 bases). The CDR3 consists of 12 residues. Between the trimmed V and J ends, which lost 0 bases and 4 bases, there was a span of 7 bases. CDR1 is DFQATT and CDR2 is SNEGSKA in the germline V gene (reference sequence).